This TCR beta chain appears in the sequencing data of a study of beta chain features in type 1 diabetes. Each donor gave one heparinised blood draw averaging roughly 100 mL. The CDR3 covers 15 residues. Germline lookup yields CDR1 SGHVS and CDR2 FNYEAQ. V shed 5 bases, J shed 3 bases, and the junction held 2 bases outside the gene matches. Every bit of the isolated RNA underwent reverse transcription, so sequencing read expressed TCRB transcripts. Generated by immunoSEQ multiplex PCR, the TCRdb table keeps only in-frame clones and is missing some. The sample records 300,000 to 400,000 clones, about 11% being singletons.

This TCR was sampled from a woman in her 30s in good health. Sequencing was performed on naive CD4+ T cells from blood. The chain joins TRBV7-6 to TRBJ2-1; 12 nucleotides agree with TRBD2. The CDR3 loop is CASSPGLAGYNEQFF. Here the CDR3 DNA reads TGTGCCAGCAGCCCGGGACTAGCGGGCTACAATGAGCAGTTCTTC.